A single sample gave rise to the 25 T cell receptor beta chains below, sequenced in a study of glioma-infiltrating T cells. Using RNA template, CDR3s of TCR alpha and beta were amplified with iRepertoire arm-PCR. TCRdb fed the multiplex PCR reads into MiXCR, producing one record per CDR3 protein. The sample lists roughly 200,000 distinct CDR3 sequences, around 40% occurring once. The sequenced sample consisted of glioma tissue, nonneoplastic brain tissue, or PBMCs (not recorded which). The receptors stem from a human donor with low-grade glioma or glioblastoma, undergoing nonglioma brain surgery, or in good health (not recorded which).

The genes are TRBV5-1 and TRBJ2-1; D uncertain. Trimming pared 0 bases from V and 2 bases from J, leaving 9 bases between. The CDR3 is 15 residues long. The germline V gene has CDR1 SGHRS and CDR2 YFSETQ. The DNA of the CDR3 is TGCGCCAGCAGCTTGGGACTGAACACCTACAATGAGCAGTTCTTC. Protein sequence: CASSLGLNTYNEQFF.

V gene TRBV28 combines with J gene TRBJ1-5, with D tentatively TRBD1 (5 bases). The V gene's germline CDR1 is MDHEN and CDR2 SYDVKM. CDR3 size: 17 residues. V was trimmed by 2 bases and J by 3 bases, leaving 17 bases between them. The CDR3 bases are TGTGCCAGCAGTTTAGGGGAGAAGGGACCCAACAATCAGCCCCAGCATTTT. Its translation: CASSLGEKGPNNQPQHF.

This clonotype was counted at least ten times. The chain employs TRBV28 and TRBJ2-1, with 7 bases lining up with TRBD2. CDR1 is MDHEN, CDR2 SYDVKM, per germline. Losses at the gene ends were 5 bases for V and 0 bases for J; bases not matched to a gene: 10. CDR3 size: 17 residues. CDR3 region: CASSPVRLAGSYNEQFF. For the CDR3, the DNA is TGTGCCAGCAGTCCCGTCCGATTAGCGGGCTCCTACAATGAGCAGTTCTTC.

This clonotype was seen a single time. With a much larger clone just one base away, this may be a read error. Because it lacks the conserved phenylalanine or tryptophan at the end, this CDR3 is likely a read error. The J gene is TRBJ1-4, the V gene TRBV2; no reliable D call. The CDR3 has 17 amino acids. V lost 6 bases and J lost 3, with 20 bases in between. Germline assignment: CDR1 SNHLY and CDR2 FYNNEI. CDR3: CASSGSPRVGANEKLFI. The CDR3 DNA is TGTGCCAGCAGCGGATCCCCCCGGGTGGGAGCTAATGAAAAACTGTTTATT.

This clonotype was detected ten times or more. This sequence joins TRBV3-1 and TRBJ1-5; a weak D match, TRBD1 (6 bases). The ends were cut back, 1 base at V and 3 bases at J, with 10 bases in the middle. Germline V CDR1 and CDR2: LGHDT, YNNKEL (reference sequence). The CDR3 length is 15 residues. In nucleotides, the CDR3 is TGTGCCAGCAGCCAAGGGAGACAGGACAATCAGCCCCAGCATTTT. This codes for CASSQGRQDNQPQHF.

This clonotype appeared a few times. The rearrangement joins TRBV20-1 to TRBJ2-7; D perhaps matches TRBD2 (6 bases). The V gene lost 0 bases and the J gene lost 7 bases, with 22 bases spanning the gap. This CDR3 has 16 amino acids. From germline, CDR1 is DFQATT and CDR2 SNEGSKA (reference sequence). As DNA, the CDR3 is TGCAGTGCTAGAGAGCCCCGGGCGATTCCCCGGGGGGAGCAGTACTTC. Residues: CSAREPRAIPRGEQYF.

This clonotype has a handful of counts. The chain uses TRBV5-1 and TRBJ2-1; the D gene is possibly TRBD1 (6 bases). V lost 5 bases, J lost 2 bases, and 8 bases lay in between. Germline CDR1 is SGHRS and CDR2 is YFSETQ. CDR3 length equals 13 residues. The chain's CDR3 is CASRDSTYNEQFF. DNA for the CDR3: TGCGCCAGCAGGGACAGTACCTACAATGAGCAGTTCTTC.

This clonotype appeared many times. The chain is built from TRBV6-1 and TRBJ2-7; possible D gene TRBD1, 5 bases. The germline V gene has CDR1 MNHNS and CDR2 SASEGT. The CDR3 consists of 16 residues. The V and J ends lost 3 bases and 9 bases respectively, with 24 bases between them. The CDR3 sequence is CASSDPSSVTTRVQYF. Here the CDR3 DNA reads TGTGCCAGCAGTGACCCCTCCTCGGTAACTACCAGGGTGCAGTACTTC.

Written as DNA, the CDR3 is TGTGCCAGCAGCCCACGGAGGCTAGGGGGGGGAGATACGCAGTATTTT. It is translated as CASSPRRLGGGDTQYF. The chain employs TRBV11-2 and TRBJ2-3; D is possibly TRBD2 (7 bases). Trimming pared 5 bases from V and 5 bases from J, leaving 20 bases between. The CDR3 consists of 16 residues. Germline V gene sequence: CDR1 SGHAT, CDR2 FQNNGV.

J is TRBJ2-2 and V is TRBV7-9, with D unclear. V lost 1 base to trimming and J lost 5 bases, with 11 bases between them. This CDR3 contains 15 residues. The germline V gene has CDR1 SEHNR and CDR2 FQNEAQ (reference sequence). The CDR3 nucleotides read TGTGCCAGCAGCTTAGATACTCCATGGACCGGGGAGCTGTTTTTT. The encoded protein is CASSLDTPWTGELFF.

This clonotype was seen a single time. With a much larger clone just one base away, this may be a read error. The chain couples TRBV2 to TRBJ1-1, with D unresolved. The germline CDR1 and CDR2 sequences are SNHLY and FYNNEI. The CDR3 totals 12 residues. CDR3 region: CAISVGNTEAFF. DNA of the CDR3: TGTGCCATCAGTGTGGGGAACACTGAAGCTTTCTTT.

This clonotype was found many times. The chain links TRBV7-9 to TRBJ1-1; D uncertain. Trimming left V 2 bases short and J 5 bases short, with 12 bases between. Per the germline V gene, CDR1 is SEHNR and CDR2 is FQNEAQ (reference sequence). The CDR3 spans 14 residues. The DNA for the CDR3 is TGTGCCAGCAGCTTATACGGGCGCGGGACTGAAGCTTTCTTT. It is translated as CASSLYGRGTEAFF.

The sample holds a few counts of this clonotype. The chain uses TRBV24-1 and TRBJ2-1; 8 bases are a match to TRBD2. Unmatched junction bases numbered 4, after V lost 3 bases and J lost 1 base. Germline lookup yields CDR1 KGHDR and CDR2 SFDVKD. CDR3 length: 16 amino acids. The CDR3 DNA follows: TGTGCCACCAGTGATCGTAGCGGGATTTCCTACAATGAGCAGTTCTTC. Encoded protein: CATSDRSGISYNEQFF.

This clonotype was seen ten or more times. The chain combines TRBV19 with TRBJ2-3; D ambiguous. In germline, CDR1 is LNHDA, CDR2 SQIVND (reference sequence). V shed 5 bases and J shed 6 bases, with 6 bases lying between them. The CDR3 is made up of 11 amino acids. The CDR3: CASSWADTQYF. The DNA for the CDR3 is TGTGCCAGTAGTTGGGCGGATACGCAGTATTTT.

This clonotype was detected only once. Sequence at one end of the junction differs from germline and may be a read error. The rearrangement links TRBV29-1 to TRBJ1-2; D perhaps matches TRBD1 (5 bases). The CDR3 extends over 10 amino acids. Germline assignment: CDR1 SQVTM and CDR2 ANQGSEA. The CDR3 spells CSVEGDGYNF. DNA of the CDR3: TGCAGCGTTGAGGGGGATGGCTACAACTTC. The full variable domain, completed using reference TRBV29-1 and TRBJ1-2, is SAVISQKPSRDICQRGTSLTIQCQVDSQVTMMFWYRQQPGQSLTLIATANQGSEATYESGFVIDKFPISRPNLTFSTLTVSNMSPEDSSIYLCSVEGDGYNFGSGTRLTVV.

Comments on this clonotype: This sequence may be a read error, since a much larger clone differs from it by one base. In DNA, the CDR3 is TGTGCCAGCATCCGGGACTCCCTAGACGAGCAGTACTTC. It specifies CASIRDSLDEQYF. The chain has TRBV7-9 and TRBJ2-7; perhaps TRBD2 as D (6 bases). V was cut by 7 bases and J by 5 bases, with 15 bases left in between. This CDR3 is 13 amino acids long. Germline V CDR1 and CDR2: SEHNR, FQNEAQ (reference sequence).

The gene calls are TRBV2 and TRBJ2-1, with 9 nucleotides matching TRBD2. The CDR3 is made up of 16 amino acids. J was trimmed by 4 bases and V by 1 base; bases with no gene match: 5. CDR1 is SNHLY, CDR2 FYNNEI, per germline. In nucleotides, the CDR3 is TGTGCCAGCAGTGAAGGGCTAGCGGGACCTTACAATGAGCAGTTCTTC. Its protein product is CASSEGLAGPYNEQFF.

This clonotype was found many times. CDR3 amino acids: CASSYVGGRNTQYF. CDR3 bases: TGTGCCAGCAGCTACGTAGGGGGCAGGAATACGCAGTATTTT. The chain employs TRBV7-9 and TRBJ2-3; 7 nucleotides line up with TRBD1. The CDR3 is 14 residues long. V lost 4 bases to trimming and J lost 7 bases; unmatched junction nucleotides: 8. Germline loops: CDR1 SEHNR, CDR2 FQNEAQ (reference sequence).

This clonotype was recorded at least ten times. The gene calls are TRBV27 and TRBJ2-1; 9 nucleotides agree with TRBD2. This CDR3 region has 16 residues. The trim removed 5 bases at V and 2 bases at J, leaving 7 bases unmatched. CDR1 is MNHEY, CDR2 SMNVEV, per germline (reference sequence). CDR3 residues: CASSGSGRITYNEQFF. Written as DNA, the CDR3 is TGTGCCAGCAGTGGGAGCGGGAGGATCACCTACAATGAGCAGTTCTTC.

This clonotype was counted once. Possible read error: a much larger clone is one base away. The chain combines TRBV28 with TRBJ2-7, with D possibly matching TRBD1 (6 bases). With 5 bases removed from V and 5 bases from J, the gap between germline ends came to 13 bases. Germline V gene data show CDR1 as MDHEN and CDR2 as SYDVKM. This CDR3 is 13 amino acids long. In nucleotides, the CDR3 is TGTGCCAGCAGTGAAACAGGGAATGACGAGCAGTACTTC. Protein product: CASSETGNDEQYF.

The sample holds many counts of this clonotype. The chain uses TRBV18 and TRBJ1-1, with D unresolved. V lost 3 bases, J lost 2 bases, and 16 bases lay in between. CDR3 length: 16 residues. CDR1 is KGHSH, CDR2 LQKENI, per germline. This chain's CDR3 is CASSPSWGVGNTEAFF. CDR3 sequence (DNA): TGTGCCAGCTCACCGAGCTGGGGAGTGGGCAACACTGAAGCTTTCTTT.

As regards this clonotype: This CDR3 fails to terminate in the conserved phenylalanine or tryptophan, so it likely reflects a read error. This chain connects TRBV10-3 to TRBJ2-3; D is uncertain. This CDR3 spans 16 amino acids. V lost 0 bases, J lost 2 bases, and 12 bases lay in between. From germline, CDR1 is ENHRY and CDR2 SYGVKD. CDR3 bases: TGTGCCATCAGTGAGTCGATTATGGGATCCACAGATACGCAGTATTGT. Protein: CAISESIMGSTDTQYC.

Points on this clonotype: Here the CDR3 omits its conserved ending phenylalanine or tryptophan, so a read error is the likely source. The V gene is TRBV7-9, the J gene TRBJ2-3; D call uncertain. The length of the CDR3 is 13 residues. Trimming cost V 5 bases and J 6 bases, with 12 bases left between them. From germline, CDR1 is SEHNR and CDR2 FQNEAQ (reference sequence). CDR3 amino acids: CASSGNIADTQYY. CDR3 DNA sequence: TGTGCCAGCAGCGGCAATATCGCGGATACGCAGTATTAT.

A note on this clonotype: At one end the junction does not follow the germline gene, possibly because of a read error. The V gene is TRBV29-1, the J gene TRBJ2-1; D is uncertain. This CDR3 contains 13 residues. Germline CDR1 SQVTM, CDR2 ANQGSEA. In DNA form, the CDR3 reads TGCAGCGTTGAAGGGAGCTCCTACAATGAGAAGTTCTTC. Protein product: CSVEGSSYNEKFF.

Details on this clonotype: Being one base from a much bigger clone, this may be a read error. The chain recombines TRBV28 with TRBJ2-2, with D perhaps TRBD1 or TRBD2 (5 bases each). Germline loops: CDR1 MDHEN, CDR2 SYDVKM. The CDR3 extends over 15 amino acids. DNA of the CDR3: TGTGCCAGCAGTTTAGGAGCAGGGAGCACCGGGAAGCTGTTTTTT. It yields the protein CASSLGAGSTGKLFF.